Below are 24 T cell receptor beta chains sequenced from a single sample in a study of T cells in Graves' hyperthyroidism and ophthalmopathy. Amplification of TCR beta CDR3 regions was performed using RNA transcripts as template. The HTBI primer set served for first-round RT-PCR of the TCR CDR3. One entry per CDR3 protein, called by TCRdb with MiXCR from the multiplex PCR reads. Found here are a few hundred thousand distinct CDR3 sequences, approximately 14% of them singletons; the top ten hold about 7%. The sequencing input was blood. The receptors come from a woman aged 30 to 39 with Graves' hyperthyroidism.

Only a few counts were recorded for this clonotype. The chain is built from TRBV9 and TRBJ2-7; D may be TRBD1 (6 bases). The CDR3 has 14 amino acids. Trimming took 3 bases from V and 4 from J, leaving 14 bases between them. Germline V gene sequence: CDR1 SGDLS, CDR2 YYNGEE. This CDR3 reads CASSAHRVGYEQYF. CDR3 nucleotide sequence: TGTGCCAGCAGCGCACACAGGGTTGGGTACGAGCAGTACTTC. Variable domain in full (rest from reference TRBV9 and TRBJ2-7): DSGVTQTPKHLITATGQRVTLRCSPRSGDLSVYWYQQSLDQGLQFLIQYYNGEERAKGNILERFSAQQFPDLHSELNLSSLELGDSALYFCASSAHRVGYEQYFGPGTRLTVT.

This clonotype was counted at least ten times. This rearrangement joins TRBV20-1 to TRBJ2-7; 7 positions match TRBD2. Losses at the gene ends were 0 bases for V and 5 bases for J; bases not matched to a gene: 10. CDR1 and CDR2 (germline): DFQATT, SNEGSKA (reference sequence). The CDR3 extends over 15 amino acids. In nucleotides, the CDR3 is TGCAGTGCTAGAGACTTGAGGGGCGGGAGAGACGAGCAGTACTTC. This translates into CSARDLRGGRDEQYF.

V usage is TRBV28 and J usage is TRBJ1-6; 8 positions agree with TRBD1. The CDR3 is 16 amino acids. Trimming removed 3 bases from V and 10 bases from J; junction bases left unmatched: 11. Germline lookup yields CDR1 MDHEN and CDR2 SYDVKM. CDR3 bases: TGTGCCAGCAGTTTCAGCCGGGACAGGACGGGATCACCCCTCCACTTT. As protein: CASSFSRDRTGSPLHF.

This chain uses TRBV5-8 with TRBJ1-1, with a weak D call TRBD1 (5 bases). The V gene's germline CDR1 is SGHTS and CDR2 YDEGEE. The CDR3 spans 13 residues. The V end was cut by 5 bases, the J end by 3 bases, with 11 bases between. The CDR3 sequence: CASSLGDYTEAFF. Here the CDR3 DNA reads TGTGCCAGCAGTCTGGGGGACTACACTGAAGCTTTCTTT.

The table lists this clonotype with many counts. CDR3 loop: CSARRGQGNTDTQYF. The DNA of the CDR3 is TGCAGTGCTAGACGGGGACAGGGGAACACAGATACGCAGTATTTT. The gene calls are TRBV20-1 and TRBJ2-3, with 10 bases identical to TRBD1. V lost 2 bases, J lost 2 bases, and 4 bases stayed unmatched. Germline values: CDR1 DFQATT, CDR2 SNEGSKA (reference sequence). The CDR3 runs 15 residues.

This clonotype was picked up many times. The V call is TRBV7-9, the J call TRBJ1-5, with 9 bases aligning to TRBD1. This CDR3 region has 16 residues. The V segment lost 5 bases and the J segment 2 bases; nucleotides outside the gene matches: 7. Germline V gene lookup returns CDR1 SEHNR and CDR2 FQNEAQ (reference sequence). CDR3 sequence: CASSDPGQGCNQPQHF. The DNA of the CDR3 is TGTGCCAGCAGCGACCCGGGACAGGGTTGCAATCAGCCCCAGCATTTT.

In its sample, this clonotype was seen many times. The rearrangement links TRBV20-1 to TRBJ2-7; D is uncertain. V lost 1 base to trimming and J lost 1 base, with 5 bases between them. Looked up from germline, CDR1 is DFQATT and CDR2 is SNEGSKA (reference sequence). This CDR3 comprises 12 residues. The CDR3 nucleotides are TGCAGTGCTAGAGTCGGTTCCTACGAGCAGTACTTC. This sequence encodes CSARVGSYEQYF.

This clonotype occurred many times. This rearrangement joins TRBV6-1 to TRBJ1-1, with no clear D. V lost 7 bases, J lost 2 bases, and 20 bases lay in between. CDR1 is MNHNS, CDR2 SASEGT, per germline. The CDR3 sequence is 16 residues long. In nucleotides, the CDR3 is TGTGCCAGCATAGGTCTCCAGGTTGCCGACAACACTGAAGCTTTCTTT. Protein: CASIGLQVADNTEAFF.

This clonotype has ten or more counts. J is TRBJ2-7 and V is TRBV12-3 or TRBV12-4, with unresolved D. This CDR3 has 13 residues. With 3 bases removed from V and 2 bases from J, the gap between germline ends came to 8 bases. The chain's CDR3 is CASSFTETYEQYF. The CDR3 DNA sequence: TGTGCCAGCAGTTTTACGGAGACCTACGAGCAGTACTTC.

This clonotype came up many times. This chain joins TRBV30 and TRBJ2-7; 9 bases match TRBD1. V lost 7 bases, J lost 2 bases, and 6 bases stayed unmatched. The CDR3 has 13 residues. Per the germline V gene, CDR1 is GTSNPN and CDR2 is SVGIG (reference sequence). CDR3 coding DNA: TGTGCCTTCACTTACAGGGGGCCCTACGAGCAGTACTTC. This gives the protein CAFTYRGPYEQYF.

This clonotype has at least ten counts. DNA for the CDR3: TGTGCCAGCAGTGACTCGGATCGGACGGGGGGCCCTCAGTTGGATGGCTATGGCTACACCTTC. This translates into CASSDSDRTGGPQLDGYGYTF. The chain recombines TRBV2 with TRBJ1-2; D might be TRBD1 (6 bases). V was pared by 3 bases and J by 4 bases, with 33 bases between. The CDR3 length is 21 residues. Germline lookup yields CDR1 SNHLY and CDR2 FYNNEI.

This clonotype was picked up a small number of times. CDR3: CASSVVGDTSYEQYF. The CDR3 DNA reads TGTGCCAGCAGCGTAGTGGGGGACACCTCTTACGAGCAGTACTTC. The chain carries TRBV9 and TRBJ2-7; TRBD1 is a possible D gene (6 bases). Trimming pared 0 bases from V and 4 bases from J, leaving 14 bases between. The CDR3 spans 15 residues. The germline V gene encodes CDR1 SGDLS and CDR2 YYNGEE.

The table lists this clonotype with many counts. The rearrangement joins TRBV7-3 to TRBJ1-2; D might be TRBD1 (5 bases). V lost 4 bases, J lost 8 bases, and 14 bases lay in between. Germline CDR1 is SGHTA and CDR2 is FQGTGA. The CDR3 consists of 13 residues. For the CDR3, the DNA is TGTGCCAGCAGCTCCACGGGATCAGGGGGCTACACCTTC. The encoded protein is CASSSTGSGGYTF.

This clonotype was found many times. The CDR3 region has the DNA TGTGCCAGCAGACCGGGACAGGCCCTCGGCTACACCTTC. This translates into CASRPGQALGYTF. The V gene is TRBV12-3 or TRBV12-4, the J gene TRBJ1-2, with 8 bases that match TRBD1. With V trimmed by 6 bases and J by 8 bases, 8 bases remained unmatched. The CDR3 totals 13 residues.

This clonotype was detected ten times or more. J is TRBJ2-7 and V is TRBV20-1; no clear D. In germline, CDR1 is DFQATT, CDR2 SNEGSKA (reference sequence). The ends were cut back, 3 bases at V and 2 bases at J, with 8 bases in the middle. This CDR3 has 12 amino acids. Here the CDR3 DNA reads TGCAGTGCTAGCCCCGTAACCTACGAGCAGTACTTC. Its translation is CSASPVTYEQYF.

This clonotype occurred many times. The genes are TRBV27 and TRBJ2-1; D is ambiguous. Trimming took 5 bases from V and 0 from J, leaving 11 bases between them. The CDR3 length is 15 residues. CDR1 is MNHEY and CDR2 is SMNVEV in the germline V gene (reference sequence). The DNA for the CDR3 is TGTGCCAGCAGTCGACAAGGTAACTCCTACAATGAGCAGTTCTTC. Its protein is CASSRQGNSYNEQFF.

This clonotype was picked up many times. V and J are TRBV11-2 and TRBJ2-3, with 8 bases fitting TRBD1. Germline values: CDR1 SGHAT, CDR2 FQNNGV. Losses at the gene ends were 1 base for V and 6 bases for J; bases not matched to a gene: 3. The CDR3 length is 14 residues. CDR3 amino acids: CASSLGTGTDTQYF. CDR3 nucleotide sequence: TGTGCCAGCAGCTTAGGGACAGGGACGGATACGCAGTATTTT. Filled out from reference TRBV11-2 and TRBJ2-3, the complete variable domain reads EAGVAQSPRYKIIEKRQSVAFWCNPISGHATLYWYQQILGQGPKLLIQFQNNGVVDDSQLPKDRFSAERLKGVDSTLKIQPAKLEDSAVYLCASSLGTGTDTQYFGPGTRLTVL.

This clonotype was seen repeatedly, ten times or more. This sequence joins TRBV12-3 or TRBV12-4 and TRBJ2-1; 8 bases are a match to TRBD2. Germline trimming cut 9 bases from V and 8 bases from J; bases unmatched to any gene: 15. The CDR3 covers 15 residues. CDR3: CASCRGGRKYDEQFF. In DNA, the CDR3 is TGTGCCAGTTGTAGGGGCGGGAGGAAGTATGATGAGCAGTTCTTC.

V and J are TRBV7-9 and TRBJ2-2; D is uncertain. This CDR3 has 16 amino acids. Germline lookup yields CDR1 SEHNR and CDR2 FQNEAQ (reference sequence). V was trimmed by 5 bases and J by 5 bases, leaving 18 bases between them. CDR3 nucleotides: TGTGCCAGCAGCCCCCAGGCCGGCCTAGGGACCGGGGAGCTGTTTTTT. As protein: CASSPQAGLGTGELFF.

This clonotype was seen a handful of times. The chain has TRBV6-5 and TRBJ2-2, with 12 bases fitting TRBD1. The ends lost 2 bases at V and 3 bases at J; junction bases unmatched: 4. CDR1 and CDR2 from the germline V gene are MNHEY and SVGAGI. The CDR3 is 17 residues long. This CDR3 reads CASSYLGQGAHTGELFF. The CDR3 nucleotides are TGTGCCAGCAGTTACCTGGGACAGGGGGCGCACACCGGGGAGCTGTTTTTT.

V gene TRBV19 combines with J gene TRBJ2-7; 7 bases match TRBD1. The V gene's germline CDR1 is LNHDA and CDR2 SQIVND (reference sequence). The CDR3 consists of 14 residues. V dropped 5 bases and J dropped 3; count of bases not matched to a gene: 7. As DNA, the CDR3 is TGTGCCAGTAGTCCCCGAGCAGGGGGCTACGAGCAGTACTTC. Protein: CASSPRAGGYEQYF.

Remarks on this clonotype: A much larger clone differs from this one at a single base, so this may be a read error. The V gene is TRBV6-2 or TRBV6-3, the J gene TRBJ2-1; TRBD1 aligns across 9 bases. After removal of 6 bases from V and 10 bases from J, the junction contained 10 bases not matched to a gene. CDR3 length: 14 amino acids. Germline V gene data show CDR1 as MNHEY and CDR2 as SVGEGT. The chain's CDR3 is CASSGTGSVYEQFF. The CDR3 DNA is TGTGCCAGCAGCGGGACAGGGTCGGTCTACGAGCAGTTCTTC.

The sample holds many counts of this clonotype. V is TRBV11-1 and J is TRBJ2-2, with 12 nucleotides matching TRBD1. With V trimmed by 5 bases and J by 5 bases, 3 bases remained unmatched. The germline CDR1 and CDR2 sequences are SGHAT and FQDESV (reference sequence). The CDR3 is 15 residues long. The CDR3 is CASSPGQGATGELFF. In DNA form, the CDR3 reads TGTGCCAGCAGCCCGGGACAGGGGGCTACCGGGGAGCTGTTTTTT.

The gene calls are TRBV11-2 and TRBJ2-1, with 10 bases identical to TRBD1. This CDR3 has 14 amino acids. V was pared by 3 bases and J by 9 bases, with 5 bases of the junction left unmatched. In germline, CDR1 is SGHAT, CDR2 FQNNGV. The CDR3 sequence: CASSLDRGNSEQFF. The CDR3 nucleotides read TGTGCCAGCAGCTTGGACAGGGGGAACAGTGAGCAGTTCTTC.